This passage covers 18 T cell receptor beta chains from one sample sequenced in a study of T cell changes during pregnancy in multiple sclerosis. Sequencing was performed with immunoSEQ multiplex PCR; in TCRdb, only in-frame clones are kept and a portion is missing. The repertoire has 71,000 or so clones, approximately 92% of them found once; the top ten carry 1.2%. This specimen consisted of peripheral blood, obtained in the third trimester of pregnancy. These receptors came from a female donor with multiple sclerosis, enrolled in a pregnancy study.

V and J are TRBV27 and TRBJ2-1; the match to TRBD2 covers 9 bases. Germline V gene sequence: CDR1 MNHEY, CDR2 SMNVEV (reference sequence). The CDR3 extends over 15 amino acids. J lost 7 bases, V lost 2 bases, and 6 bases had no gene match. CDR3 DNA: TGTGCCAGCAGTTTAAGGCGGGAGGGCCGAAATGAGCAGTTCTTC. This sequence encodes CASSLRREGRNEQFF.

The V gene is TRBV27, the J gene TRBJ2-7; 10 bases map to TRBD2. With 4 bases clipped from V and 5 bases from J, the junction kept 5 bases outside the gene matches. Germline values: CDR1 MNHEY, CDR2 SMNVEV (reference sequence). There are 14 residues in the CDR3. The CDR3 loop is CASSSSGRHNEQYF. The CDR3, as DNA: TGTGCCAGCAGTTCTAGCGGGAGACATAACGAGCAGTACTTC.

The genes are TRBV4-2 and TRBJ2-7; 10 nucleotides line up with TRBD2. In germline, CDR1 is LGHNA, CDR2 YNFKEQ. After removal of 3 bases from V and 1 base from J, the junction contained 3 bases not matched to a gene. CDR3 length equals 15 residues. CDR3 sequence reads: CASSQTSGSSYEQYF. The CDR3 DNA follows: TGTGCCAGCAGCCAGACTAGCGGGTCATCCTACGAGCAGTACTTC.

The chain employs TRBV9 and TRBJ2-7; 7 positions match TRBD1. With 3 bases clipped from V and 4 bases from J, the junction kept 4 bases outside the gene matches. Per germline, CDR1 SGDLS and CDR2 YYNGEE. The CDR3 is 13 residues long. The CDR3 coding sequence is TGTGCCAGCAGCGGAACAGGGGAATACGAGCAGTACTTC. It encodes CASSGTGEYEQYF.

The gene calls are TRBV29-1 and TRBJ2-3, with TRBD1 matching over 7 bases. The CDR3 has 14 residues. Losses at the gene ends were 7 bases for V and 2 bases for J; bases not matched to a gene: 9. Germline V gene data show CDR1 as SQVTM and CDR2 as ANQGSEA. CDR3 DNA sequence: TGCAGCGCGGGAACGGGACAGTCCACAGATACGCAGTATTTT. Protein sequence: CSAGTGQSTDTQYF.

The V gene is TRBV28, the J gene TRBJ1-2, with 7 bases fitting TRBD1. Germline V gives CDR1 MDHEN, CDR2 SYDVKM. The CDR3 is 13 residues long. V gave up 7 bases and J gave up 4 bases; unmatched junction bases: 6. The CDR3 DNA reads as TGTGCCAGCATGGCAGGGGGAGGCTATGGCTACACCTTC. It is translated as CASMAGGGYGYTF.

CDR3: CASRAGGNLSYEQYF. CDR3 sequence (DNA): TGTGCCAGCAGGGCGGGGGGGAACTTATCCTACGAGCAGTACTTC. This chain uses TRBV2 with TRBJ2-7, with 9 bases that match TRBD2. From germline, CDR1 is SNHLY and CDR2 FYNNEI. Trimming at V came to 6 bases and at J to 1 base, leaving 7 bases not matched to a gene. The CDR3 consists of 15 residues.

This clone was counted a single time. V gene TRBV5-1 combines with J gene TRBJ1-4; D gene ambiguous. CDR3 length: 13 amino acids. Per the germline V gene, CDR1 is SGHRS and CDR2 is YFSETQ. Trimming shortened V by 2 bases and J by 8 bases, and 10 bases separated the two germline ends. The CDR3 bases are TGCGCCAGCAGCTTCGACATGGAAGAAAAACTGTTTTTT. This gives the protein CASSFDMEEKLFF.

V and J are TRBV9 and TRBJ2-7, with TRBD2 identical over 13 bases. In germline, CDR1 is SGDLS, CDR2 YYNGEE. This CDR3 contains 16 residues. With 1 base clipped from V and 3 bases from J, the junction kept 4 bases outside the gene matches. This chain's CDR3 is CASSVSRTSGSYEQYF. CDR3 coding DNA: TGTGCCAGCAGCGTATCCCGGACTAGCGGGAGCTACGAGCAGTACTTC.

The chain carries TRBV7-9 and TRBJ1-1, with D maybe TRBD1 (5 bases). Germline CDR1 reads SEHNR; CDR2 reads FQNEAQ (reference sequence). The V gene lost 5 bases and the J gene lost 5 bases, with 15 bases spanning the gap. This CDR3 contains 14 residues. The CDR3: CASSLGGLKTEAFF. CDR3 nucleotide sequence: TGTGCCAGCAGCCTCGGGGGTTTAAAGACTGAAGCTTTCTTT.

This chain connects TRBV10-2 to TRBJ2-3; the D gene is possibly TRBD2 (5 bases). Trimming cost V 5 bases and J 5 bases, with 14 bases left between them. This CDR3 has 14 amino acids. Germline lookup yields CDR1 WSHSY and CDR2 SAAADI. CDR3 sequence (DNA): TGCGCCAGCAGTCAATCTCATCGGGGAGATACGCAGTATTTT. Translation: CASSQSHRGDTQYF.

V is TRBV28 and J is TRBJ2-1; 11 bases line up with TRBD2. Losses at the gene ends were 6 bases for V and 8 bases for J; bases not matched to a gene: 18. Germline assignment: CDR1 MDHEN and CDR2 SYDVKM. The length of the CDR3 is 18 residues. DNA for the CDR3: TGTGCCAGCAGCCCCTCACCGGGTACTAGCGGGAGATATTATGAGCAGTTCTTC. The encoded protein is CASSPSPGTSGRYYEQFF.

With regard to this clone: Other nucleotide sequences from this sample produce the same CDR3. The chain employs TRBV7-2 and TRBJ2-1; TRBD2 matches at 11 bases. The CDR3 is 16 amino acids. Germline V gives CDR1 SGHTA, CDR2 FQGNSA. J gave up 1 base and V 5 bases, and 4 bases lay outside the gene matches. The CDR3: CASSRTSGLSYNEQFF. CDR3 coding DNA: TGTGCCAGCAGCCGGACTAGCGGGTTATCCTACAATGAGCAGTTCTTC.

The chain has TRBV9 and TRBJ2-7, with D unclear. Deletions cut 0 bases from V and 0 bases from J, with 7 bases between. CDR1 and CDR2 (germline): SGDLS, YYNGEE. CDR3 size: 14 residues. CDR3 amino acids: CASSVAGLSYEQYF. The CDR3 bases are TGTGCCAGCAGCGTAGCTGGGCTCTCCTACGAGCAGTACTTC.

V and J are TRBV28 and TRBJ1-3; D possibly corresponds to TRBD1 (5 bases). In germline, CDR1 is MDHEN, CDR2 SYDVKM. There are 16 residues in the CDR3. V lost 9 bases and J 2 bases, leaving 20 bases between the germline ends. The CDR3 DNA follows: TGTGCCAGTTACCCCTGGAGGGGTATCGCTGGAAACACCATATATTTT. Its protein product is CASYPWRGIAGNTIYF.

The rearrangement links TRBV30 to TRBJ2-3; D call uncertain. The V end lost 4 bases, the J end lost 0 bases, and 8 bases lay between the germline ends. Germline V gives CDR1 GTSNPN, CDR2 SVGIG (reference sequence). The length of the CDR3 is 13 residues. CDR3 coding DNA: TGTGCCTGGAAGCTCTCGAGCACAGATACGCAGTATTTT. Its protein product is CAWKLSSTDTQYF.

V gene TRBV5-4 combines with J gene TRBJ1-1, with TRBD1 matching 8 bases. The J segment lost 8 bases and the V segment lost 1 base, leaving 4 bases of the junction unmatched. Germline CDR1 is SGHNT and CDR2 is YYREEE (reference sequence). CDR3 length: 13 amino acids. The CDR3 region is CASSLTTGGEAFF. The CDR3 bases are TGTGCCAGCAGCTTGACCACAGGGGGAGAAGCTTTCTTT.

This rearrangement joins TRBV7-2 to TRBJ2-5, with 10 bases that match TRBD2. This CDR3 is built from 14 residues. Germline loops: CDR1 SGHTA, CDR2 FQGNSA. V lost 4 bases to trimming and J lost 5 bases; unmatched junction nucleotides: 4. The CDR3 DNA reads as TGTGCCAGCAGCTCGAGCGGGAGGGAGGAGACCCAGTACTTC. It codes for CASSSSGREETQYF.